This TCR beta chain appears in the sequencing data of a study of blood T cell repertoires in COVID-19. Germline V CDR1 and CDR2: LNHNV, YYDKDF (reference sequence). The CDR3 runs 14 residues. The V and J ends lost 3 bases and 5 bases, in that order; junction bases with no gene match: 6. Original handling: Reference gene primers were amplified, and this amplification served to estimate nucleated cell counts. This table comes from immunoSEQ multiplex PCR, and its TCRdb copy is limited to in-frame clones, with some not included. V and J calls and clone size are those listed in that table; D and trimming were worked out from the DNA. Here the sample spans a few hundred thousand clones, 89% being singletons.

The J gene is TRBJ1-1, the V gene TRBV15, with TRBD1 matching 7 bases. Sequenced input: peripheral blood. This sequence originates from a middle-aged man with acute or convalescent COVID-19. The CDR3 sequence is CATSSRQGYTEAFF. The CDR3 DNA is TGTGCCACCAGCAGTAGACAGGGTTATACTGAAGCTTTCTTT.